This TCR beta chain was captured by sequencing in a study of cytomegalovirus exposure and HLA in healthy donors (dated by TCRdb to 2016 to 2017). Describing the broader study: An earlier analysis of some 620 of the donors reported 276 Gb of sequence data and around 100 million unique TCR beta sequences obtained from 180 million or so T cells. Roughly 300 gigabases of sequencing data and tens of millions of unique TCR sequences were included in an early release covering under 650 HLA-typed donors. Among the approximately 400 genotyped donors, approximately 81% belonged to the genetic ancestry cluster associated with self-reported Caucasian donors. The study was designed to test whether signatures of past pathogen exposure could be identified by cataloging public T cell receptors. The T cell repertoires of 666 subjects were profiled by immunosequencing and related to cytomegalovirus serostatus. Besides the first cohort of under 700 subjects, a separate validation cohort made up of some 110 different subjects was used. The study combined high-throughput TCR immunosequencing, statistical association of individual TCRs with disease status, and machine learning to predict cytomegalovirus infection status. To study patterns of TCR occurrence, a later analysis re-analyzed previously published TCR beta repertoires from 666 donors and added high-resolution HLA genotyping. Rather than drawing on any new phenotypic data, the later analysis identified candidate immune exposures from TCR beta sequences and the way those sequences occurred across donors. An earlier analysis of about 620 of the donors applied high-throughput TCR beta sequencing to assess whether each TCR beta V gene segment acted as functional or pseudogenic. Donor age, sex, ethnicity and CMV serostatus were compiled together with the repertoire data. In a later genetic analysis, genome-wide SNP genotypes for about 55% of the roughly 700 donors were used, and that subset was treated as a discovery cohort. All discovery cohort repertoires had been generated on a single sequencing platform. Class I and class II HLA loci were covered by the typing at four-digit resolution. The number of typed donors differed by locus: roughly 629-640 for A, B, C, DRB1 and DQB1; 522 for DQA1; some 590 for DPA1; and 400 to 480 for DPB1. Four to six DR-DQ haplotypes were handled as single units for association and clustering, since linkage in the cohort was strong. Among 398 genotyped donors of the cohort, an average of 235,054 unique TCR beta nucleotide sequences were sequenced per donor, roughly 20% of them non-productive.

Library construction relied on the immunoSEQ multiplex PCR assay. A mixture of 60 forward primers for TCR Vbeta segments and 13 reverse primers for TCR Jbeta segments was used in the multiplex PCR. The CDR3 region of rearranged TCR beta genes was amplified from genomic DNA with a multiplex PCR assay. The Illumina HiSeq System was used to sequence the amplified TCR beta libraries as 87-base-pair reads. For the original study's pipeline: Across the roughly 670 repertoires, a later analysis counted approximately 83 million unique TCR beta chains, 9.5 million to 13 million of which were shared by at least two donors. Raw reads were error-corrected and collapsed into unique sequences by a nearest-neighbor algorithm in which closely related sequences were merged to remove PCR and sequencing errors. CDR3 sequences were aligned to IMGT reference sequences to assign V, D and J gene segments. For a sequence to be retained, a match of at least six nucleotides was required to both a V gene segment and a J gene segment. Rearrangements were classified as productive when the CDR3 lacked stop codons and remained in frame with V and J, and all other rearrangements were classified as non-productive. CDR3 was defined by IMGT convention, running from the second conserved V-encoded cysteine to the conserved J-encoded phenylalanine. Sequences without an unambiguous match to a single V gene segment were excluded from the earlier analysis of over 500 of the donors. An earlier analysis of almost 600 of the donors classified V segments as functional when productive rearrangements were above 56.7% and as segregating when the standard deviation between donors was above 5%. To diagnose cytomegalovirus status from the catalog of TCR beta chain sequences, a statistical classification framework was built. In a later analysis, TCR nucleotide sequences were compared against IMGT/GENE-DB human TR gene sequences so that V and J genes could be assigned. Using the TCRdist pipeline, a later analysis assigned CDR3 sequences along with most-parsimonious VDJ recombination scenarios. In a later analysis, every TCR beta chain was defined by the combination of its CDR3 amino acid sequence and its V-gene family, and reads without a unique V-gene family were dropped. As a way to deal with suspected cross-contamination and a sequencing artifact, a later analysis dropped approximately 590 nucleotide sequences that were highly shared and had low generation probability. In a later analysis, a clonal expansion index was calculated for each public chain from normalized within-repertoire ranks of inferred template counts. In a later analysis, generation probabilities were computed using a VDJ recombination model fitted to out-of-frame rearrangements, and the results were checked against IGoR. In a later analysis, hypergeometric tests were used to score TCR-TCR, TCR-HLA and TCR-CMV co-occurrence, with a repertoire-size bias correction applied to TCR pairs. False discovery rates were estimated in a later analysis by permuting HLA or CMV assignments 20 times. In a later analysis, co-occurring TCRs were grouped with DBSCAN, and TCRdist sequence similarity was added when clustering was performed within HLA-allele-positive subsets. Repertoires with fewer than 30,000 or more than 120,000 public chains were left out of co-occurrence clustering, as were four to six repertoires with anomalous nucleotide sharing. In its TCRdb copy, this immuneACCESS table keeps in-frame sequences only and misses some clones. Where compared with another copy, unresolved V genes explain less than half of these, and the others have no known cause. The DNA gave D and trimming, while V, J and clone size come from that table. The sample table shows more than 95,000 clones, and around 64% are seen once. The top ten clones comprise 3% to 3.5% of the sample.

The cohort was made up of around 720 healthy bone marrow donors. At the time of sampling, every cohort member was nominally healthy, though immune exposures that went unrecorded were likely present. The donor was CMV seronegative and was included in the group of over 300 seronegative cohort members. A peripheral blood sample was provided by each donor, and peripheral blood mononuclear cells were used for TCR beta sequencing. The Qiagen DNeasy Blood Extraction Kit was used to extract genomic DNA from the blood cell samples. The junction carries 12 bases between V and J, which are trimmed by 4 bases and 0 bases respectively. The CDR3 sequence holds 14 residues, the cysteine and phenylalanine included. CDR3 DNA only is kept here, 42 bases in frame from base 1. Per the germline V gene, SQVTM is the CDR1 and ANQGSEA is the CDR2. What the work shows at the level of the full study, not this receptor alone: For the cohort, immune exposure information was limited to CMV serostatus. Presence/absence analyses assumed roughly uniform sequencing depth across donors, an assumption that may not hold. At a false discovery rate of 0.05, a later analysis linked around 15,000 TCR beta sequences to specific HLA alleles. A group of highly shared sequence variants was considered likely to be a technical artifact of the sequencing pipeline. Some IMGT-functional V segments, including TRBV6-2 and TRBV6-3, could not be distinguished by the 87-base-pair reads and were therefore excluded. According to the authors, the approach could potentially be generalized to other disease states and immunological phenotypes. A few of the identified cytomegalovirus-associated TCR beta chains were confirmed in vitro to be specific for cytomegalovirus antigens. Linkage disequilibrium might explain the correlated functional status among segregating V segments, but an unknown experimental factor could not be excluded. A further reported finding was that TCR beta sequences accurately predicted the HLA-A and HLA-B alleles for most subjects in the first cohort. When HLA alleles, especially DR and DQ, strongly co-occurred, TCR associations were difficult to assign to individual alleles. The cohort was sequenced for TCR beta chains only, and without alpha or paired-chain data the features that could be detected were limited. Across donors, most TCR sequences were observed very rarely, whereas some public TCRs were present in many individuals. An earlier analysis of 587 of the donors showed that most TCR beta V segments appeared in productive rearrangements either about 90% or about 30% of the time, which broadly matched IMGT annotations. Because counts were too low, about 15 rarely observed V segments, including chromosome 9 orphons, were left out of the earlier analysis of 587 of the donors. A later analysis found that most CMV-associated TCR beta chains appeared HLA-restricted, with HLA associations seemingly driven largely by CMV exposure. In a later analysis, TCR association rates were found to vary across HLA loci, with the most associated TCRs seen for DRB1 alleles and the fewest for HLA-C alleles. Cytomegalovirus status was reported to be diagnosed by the classifier with high specificity and sensitivity in both the original and validation cohorts. In a later genetic analysis, fewer N-insertions in productive TCRs were reported among donors in an Asian-associated ancestry cluster than the 666-donor mean. V-gene and J-gene trimming of TCR beta chains was associated with a missense DCLRE1C variant in a later genetic analysis, and the association was replicated in an independent cohort. In a later analysis, HLA-associated TCR beta chains were found to be more clonally expanded and to have lower generation probabilities than equally common non-associated chains. In the study, around 150 TCR beta chains were listed as associated with cytomegalovirus. Because HLA typing was unavailable for some donors at each locus, only the typed subset was used in association tests. Several of the top co-occurrence clusters appeared to be linked to parvovirus B19, influenza, CMV and Epstein-Barr virus, according to a later analysis.

As concerns this clone: There is no known antigen for this receptor. No much larger clone is present one base from it, and per-base qualities are unavailable.

This sequence originates from a man aged 60 to 75 in good health and CMV-seronegative. The sample comprised PBMCs. Rearrangement joined TRBV29-1 to TRBJ2-5; the D segment could be TRBD2, given 5 matching bases. DNA sequence: TGCAGCGTTGTCCGAGGAGGCAACCAAGAGACCCAGTACTTC. Translated, it reads CSVVRGGNQETQYF.